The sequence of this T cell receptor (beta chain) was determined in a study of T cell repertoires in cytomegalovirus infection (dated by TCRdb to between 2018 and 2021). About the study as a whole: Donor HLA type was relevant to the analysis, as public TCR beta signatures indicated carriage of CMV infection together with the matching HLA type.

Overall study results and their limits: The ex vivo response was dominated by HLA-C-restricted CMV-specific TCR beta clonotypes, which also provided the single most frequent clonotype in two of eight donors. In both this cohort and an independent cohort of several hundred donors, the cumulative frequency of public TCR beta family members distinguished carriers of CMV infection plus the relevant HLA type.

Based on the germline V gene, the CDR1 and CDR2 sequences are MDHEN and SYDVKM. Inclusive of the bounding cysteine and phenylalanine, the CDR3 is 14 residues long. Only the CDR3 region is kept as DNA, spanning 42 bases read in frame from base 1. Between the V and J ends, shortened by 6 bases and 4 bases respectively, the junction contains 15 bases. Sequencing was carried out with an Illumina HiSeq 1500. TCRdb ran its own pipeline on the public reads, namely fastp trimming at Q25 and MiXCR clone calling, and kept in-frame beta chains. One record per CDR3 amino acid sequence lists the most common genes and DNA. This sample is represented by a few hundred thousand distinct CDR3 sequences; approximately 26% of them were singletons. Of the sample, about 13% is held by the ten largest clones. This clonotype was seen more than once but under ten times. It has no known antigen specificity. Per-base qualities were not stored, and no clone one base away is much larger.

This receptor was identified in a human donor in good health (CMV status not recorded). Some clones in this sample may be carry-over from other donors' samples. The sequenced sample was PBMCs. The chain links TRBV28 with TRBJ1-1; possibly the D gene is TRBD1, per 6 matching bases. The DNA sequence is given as TGTGCCAGCAGATTTTCCACAGGGATCACTGAAGCTTTCTTT. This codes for CASRFSTGITEAFF.